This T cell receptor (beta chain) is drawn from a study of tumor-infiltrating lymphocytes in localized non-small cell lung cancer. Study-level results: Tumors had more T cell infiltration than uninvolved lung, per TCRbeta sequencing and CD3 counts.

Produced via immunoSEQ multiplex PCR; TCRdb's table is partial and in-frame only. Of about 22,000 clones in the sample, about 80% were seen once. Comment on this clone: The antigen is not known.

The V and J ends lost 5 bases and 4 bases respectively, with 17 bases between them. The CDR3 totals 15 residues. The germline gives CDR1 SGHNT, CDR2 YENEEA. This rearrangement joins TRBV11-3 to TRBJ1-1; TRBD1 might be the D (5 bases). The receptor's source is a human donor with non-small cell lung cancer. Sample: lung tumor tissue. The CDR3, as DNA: TGTGCCAGCAGCCAGAATGGGGGTGGGGGCACTGAAGCTTTCTTT. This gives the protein CASSQNGGGGTEAFF.